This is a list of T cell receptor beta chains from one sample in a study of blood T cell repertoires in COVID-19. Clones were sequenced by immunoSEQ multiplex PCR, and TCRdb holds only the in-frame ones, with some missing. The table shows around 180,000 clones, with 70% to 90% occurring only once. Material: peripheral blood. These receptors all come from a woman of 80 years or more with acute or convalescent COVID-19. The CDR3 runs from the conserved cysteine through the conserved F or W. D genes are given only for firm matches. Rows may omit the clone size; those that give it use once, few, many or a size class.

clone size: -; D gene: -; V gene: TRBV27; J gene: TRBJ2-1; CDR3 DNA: TGTGCCAGCAGGCCCCGGGTCAGGGGTGAGCAGTTCTTC; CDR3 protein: CASRPRVRGEQFF
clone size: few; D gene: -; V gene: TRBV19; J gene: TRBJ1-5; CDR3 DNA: TGTGCCAGTAGTATAGGGACAGACTATAGCAATCAGCCCCAGCATTTT; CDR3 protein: CASSIGTDYSNQPQHF
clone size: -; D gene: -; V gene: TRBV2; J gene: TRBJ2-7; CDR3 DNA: TGTGCCACTCGCCTTTGGTACTCCACCTACGAGCAGTACTTC; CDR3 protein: CATRLWYSTYEQYF
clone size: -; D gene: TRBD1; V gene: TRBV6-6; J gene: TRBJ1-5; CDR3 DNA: TGTGCCAGCAGACCCCAACAGGGGACCAGGCGGCCCCAGCATTTT; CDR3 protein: CASRPQQGTRRPQHF
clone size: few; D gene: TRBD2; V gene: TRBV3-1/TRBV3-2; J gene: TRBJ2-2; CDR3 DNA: TGTGCCAGCAGCTCGGGACTAGCGGACCCGGGGACCGGGGAGCTGTTTTTT; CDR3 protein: CASSSGLADPGTGELFF
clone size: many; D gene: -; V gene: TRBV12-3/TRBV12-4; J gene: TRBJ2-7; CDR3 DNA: TGTGCCAGCAGTTTCTTAGCCTACGAGCAGTACTTC; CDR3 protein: CASSFLAYEQYF
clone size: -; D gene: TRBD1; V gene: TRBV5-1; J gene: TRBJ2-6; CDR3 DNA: TGCGCCAGCAGCTTGCCGGGACAGCCCTCTGGGGCCAACGTCCTGACTTTC; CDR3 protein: CASSLPGQPSGANVLTF
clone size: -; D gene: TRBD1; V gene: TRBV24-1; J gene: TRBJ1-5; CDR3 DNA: TGTGCCACCAGTGACGGGACAGGGGGCAATCAGCCCCAGCATTTT; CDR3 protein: CATSDGTGGNQPQHF
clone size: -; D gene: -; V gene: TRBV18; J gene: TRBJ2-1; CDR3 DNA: TGTGCCAGCTCACCATCGGAGCTTGAGCAGTTCTTC; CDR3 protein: CASSPSELEQFF
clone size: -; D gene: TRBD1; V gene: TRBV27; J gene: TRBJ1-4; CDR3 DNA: TGTGCCAGCAGTTTTAACAGGGGGGAAAAACTGTTTTTT; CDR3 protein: CASSFNRGEKLFF
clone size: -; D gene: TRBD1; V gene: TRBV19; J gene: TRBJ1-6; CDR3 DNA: TGTGCCAGTAGTACCCCCGGGACAGGTCAAAATTCACCCCTCCACTTT; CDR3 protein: CASSTPGTGQNSPLHF
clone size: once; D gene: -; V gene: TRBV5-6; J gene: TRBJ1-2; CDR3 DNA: TGTGCCAGCAGCGGACTCGGGGGTGACTATGGCTACACCTTC; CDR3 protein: CASSGLGGDYGYTF
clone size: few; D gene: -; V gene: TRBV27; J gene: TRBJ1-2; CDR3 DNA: TGTGCCAGCAGTTTATCTTACAGGGATGGCTATGGCTACACCTTC; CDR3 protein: CASSLSYRDGYGYTF
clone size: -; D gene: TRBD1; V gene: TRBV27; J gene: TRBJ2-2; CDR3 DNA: TGTGCCAGCAGTACGTACAGGGGGACCGGGGAGCTGTTTTTT; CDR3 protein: CASSTYRGTGELFF
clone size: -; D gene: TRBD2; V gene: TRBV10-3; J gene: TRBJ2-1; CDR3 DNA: TGTGCCATCAGTGCCTCCTTAGCGGGAGGAGCCTACAATGAGCAGTTCTTC; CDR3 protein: CAISASLAGGAYNEQFF
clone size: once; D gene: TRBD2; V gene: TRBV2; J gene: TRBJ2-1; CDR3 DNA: TGTGCCAGCAGCCCCGGGGGGGAGTTCTTC; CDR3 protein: CASSPGGEFF
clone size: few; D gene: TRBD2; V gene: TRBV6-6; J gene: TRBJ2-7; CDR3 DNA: TGTGCCAGCAGTCCGACTAGCGGGAGCTCCTACGAGCAGTACTTC; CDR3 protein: CASSPTSGSSYEQYF
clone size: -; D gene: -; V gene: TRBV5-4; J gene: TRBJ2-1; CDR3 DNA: TGTGCCAGCAGCTCGTCCCAGCAGGTCCACAATGAGCAGTTCTTC; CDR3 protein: CASSSSQQVHNEQFF
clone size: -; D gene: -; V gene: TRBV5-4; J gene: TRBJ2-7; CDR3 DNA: TGTGCCAGCAGCCTGGGGGTGGACTTCTACGAGCAGTACTTC; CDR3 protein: CASSLGVDFYEQYF
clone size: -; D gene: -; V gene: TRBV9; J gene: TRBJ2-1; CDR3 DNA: TGTGCCAGCAGCGTAGGGGCGGGGCTCACCTACAATGAGCAGTTCTTC; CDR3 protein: CASSVGAGLTYNEQFF
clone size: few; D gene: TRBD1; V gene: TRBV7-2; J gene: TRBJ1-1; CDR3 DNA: TGTGCCAGCAGCCCGCTTCCGGGACAGGGCTTGAGAAACACTGAAGCTTTCTTT; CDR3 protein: CASSPLPGQGLRNTEAFF
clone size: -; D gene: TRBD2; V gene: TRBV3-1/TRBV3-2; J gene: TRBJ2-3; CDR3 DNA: TGTGCCAGCAGTCGACTAGCGGGCTTAACAGATACGCAGTATTTT; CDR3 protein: CASSRLAGLTDTQYF
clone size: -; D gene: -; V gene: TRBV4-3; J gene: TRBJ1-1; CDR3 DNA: TGCGCCAGCAGCCAAATAAGGGGGACTGAAGCTTTCTTT; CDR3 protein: CASSQIRGTEAFF
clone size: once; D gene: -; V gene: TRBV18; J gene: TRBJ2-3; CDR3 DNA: TGTGCCAGCTCACTCACGGGACACCACACAGATACGCAGTATTTT; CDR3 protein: CASSLTGHHTDTQYF
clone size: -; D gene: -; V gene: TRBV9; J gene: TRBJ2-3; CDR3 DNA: TGTGCCAGCAGCGACCAACTACTCACAGATACGCAGTATTTT; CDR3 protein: CASSDQLLTDTQYF
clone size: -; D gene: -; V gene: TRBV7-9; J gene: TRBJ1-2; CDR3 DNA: TGTGCCAGCAGCCCCCTTGCGGACTCCGGCCGGGGCTACACCTTC; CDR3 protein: CASSPLADSGRGYTF
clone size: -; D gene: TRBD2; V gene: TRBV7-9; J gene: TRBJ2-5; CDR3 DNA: TGTGCCAGCAGCGTACTCTCCGGGGGAGGGGAGACCCAGTACTTC; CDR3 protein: CASSVLSGGGETQYF
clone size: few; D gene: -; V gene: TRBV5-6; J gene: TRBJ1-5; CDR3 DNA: TGTGCCAGCAGCGGCTGGGGGGTTCAGCCCCAGCATTTT; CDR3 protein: CASSGWGVQPQHF
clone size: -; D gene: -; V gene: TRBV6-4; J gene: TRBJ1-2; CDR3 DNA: TGTGCCAGCAGCCCCGACGGTCTCGGGTATGGCTACACCTTC; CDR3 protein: CASSPDGLGYGYTF
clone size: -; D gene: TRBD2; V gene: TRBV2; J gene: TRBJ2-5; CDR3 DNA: TGTGCCAGCATAATGGCGGGGGGCCACCAAGAGACCCAGTACTTC; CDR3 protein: CASIMAGGHQETQYF
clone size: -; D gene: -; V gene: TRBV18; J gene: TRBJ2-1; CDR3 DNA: TGTGCCAGCTCACCCGACAGGAACTACTACAATGAGCAGTTCTTC; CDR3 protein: CASSPDRNYYNEQFF
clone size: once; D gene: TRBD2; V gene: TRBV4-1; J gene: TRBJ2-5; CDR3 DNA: TGCGCCAGCAGCACACCGGGACTAGAAGAGACCCAGTACTTC; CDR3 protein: CASSTPGLEETQYF
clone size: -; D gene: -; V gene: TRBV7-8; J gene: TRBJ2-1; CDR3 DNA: TGTGCCAGCAGCTTAGACGAGGGAGTCTACAATGAGCAGTTCTTC; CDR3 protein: CASSLDEGVYNEQFF
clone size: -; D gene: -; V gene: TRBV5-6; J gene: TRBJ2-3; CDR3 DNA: TGTGCCAGCAGCCCGAGGGCAGGCGGCACAGATACGCAGTATTTT; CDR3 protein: CASSPRAGGTDTQYF
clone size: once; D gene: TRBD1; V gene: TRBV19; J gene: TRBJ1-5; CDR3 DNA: TGTGCCAGTAGTCCCTGGACAGGGCGGAGAAGCAATCAGCCCCAGCATTTT; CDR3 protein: CASSPWTGRRSNQPQHF
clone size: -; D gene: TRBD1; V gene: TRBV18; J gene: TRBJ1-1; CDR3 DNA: TGTGCCAGCTCACTGGACAGGGGGTTGAACACTGAAGCTTTCTTT; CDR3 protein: CASSLDRGLNTEAFF
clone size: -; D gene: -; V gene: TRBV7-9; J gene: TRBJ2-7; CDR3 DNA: TGTGCCAGCACCCTGCGATCAGGGTTGGACGAGCAGTACTTC; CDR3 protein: CASTLRSGLDEQYF
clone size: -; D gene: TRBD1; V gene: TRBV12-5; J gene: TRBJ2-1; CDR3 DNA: TGTGCTAGTGGTTTCAGGACAGGAGAGTCCAATGAGCAGTTCTTC; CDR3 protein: CASGFRTGESNEQFF
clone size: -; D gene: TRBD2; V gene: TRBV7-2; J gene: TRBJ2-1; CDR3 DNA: TGTGCCAGCAGCTTTTTTGGGGAGGGGATGTACAATGAGCAGTTCTTC; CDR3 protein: CASSFFGEGMYNEQFF
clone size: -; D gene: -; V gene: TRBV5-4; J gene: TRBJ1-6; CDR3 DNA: TGTGCCAGCATGCTTTCTGAGAATTCACCCCTCCACTTT; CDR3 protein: CASMLSENSPLHF
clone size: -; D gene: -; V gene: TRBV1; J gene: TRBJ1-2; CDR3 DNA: TGCACCAGCAGCCAAGATTCCCCTTATGGAGAGGGATATGGCTACACCTTC; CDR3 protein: CTSSQDSPYGEGYGYTF
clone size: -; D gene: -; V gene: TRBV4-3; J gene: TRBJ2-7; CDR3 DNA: TGCGCCAGCAGCCAAGAAGGCAAGAGGGACTACGAGCAGTACTTC; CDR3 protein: CASSQEGKRDYEQYF
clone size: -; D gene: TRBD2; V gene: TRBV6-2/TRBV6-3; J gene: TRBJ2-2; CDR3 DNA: TGTGCCAGCAGTTACAGGGCCTCTAGCGGGAGGGCCCCGGACACCGGGGAGCTGTTTTTT; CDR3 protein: CASSYRASSGRAPDTGELFF
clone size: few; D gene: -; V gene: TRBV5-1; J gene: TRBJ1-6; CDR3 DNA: TGCGCCAGCAGCTTGCAGGGCAGGCCTCATAATTCACCCCTCCACTTT; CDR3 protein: CASSLQGRPHNSPLHF
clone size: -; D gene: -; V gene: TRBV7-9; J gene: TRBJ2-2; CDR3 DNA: TGTGCCAGCAGCTTAGTTCGTCCAGGAAACACCGGGGAGCTGTTTTTT; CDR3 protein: CASSLVRPGNTGELFF
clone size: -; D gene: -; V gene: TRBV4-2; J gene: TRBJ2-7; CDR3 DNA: TGTGCCAGCAGCCGCGGGCAGTCCTACGAGCAGTACTTC; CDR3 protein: CASSRGQSYEQYF
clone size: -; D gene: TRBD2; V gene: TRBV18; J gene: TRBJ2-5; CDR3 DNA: TGTGCCAGCTCACCATGGGTAGCGGGAGAGGGAGAGACCCAGTACTTC; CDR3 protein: CASSPWVAGEGETQYF
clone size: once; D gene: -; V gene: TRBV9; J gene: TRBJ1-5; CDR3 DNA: TGTGCCAGCAGCGTAGCTTCCTCCGGGGATCAGCCCCAGCATTTT; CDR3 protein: CASSVASSGDQPQHF
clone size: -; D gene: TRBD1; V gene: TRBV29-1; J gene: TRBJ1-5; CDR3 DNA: TGCAGCGTTGGGCTCGGGACAGGGGTTCAGCCCCAGCATTTT; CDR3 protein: CSVGLGTGVQPQHF
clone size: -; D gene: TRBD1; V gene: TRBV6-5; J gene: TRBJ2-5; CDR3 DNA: TGTGCCAGCAGTCGGGACAGGGCAGGAGAGACCCAGTACTTC; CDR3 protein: CASSRDRAGETQYF
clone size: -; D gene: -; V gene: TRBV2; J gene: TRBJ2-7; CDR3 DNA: TGTGCCAGCATTCGGGACACTTCCTACGAGCAGTACTTC; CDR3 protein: CASIRDTSYEQYF
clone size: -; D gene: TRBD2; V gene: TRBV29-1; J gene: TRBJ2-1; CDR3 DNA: TGCAGCGTTGAACGACTAGCGGGAGGGCCGAATGAGCAGTTCTTC; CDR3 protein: CSVERLAGGPNEQFF
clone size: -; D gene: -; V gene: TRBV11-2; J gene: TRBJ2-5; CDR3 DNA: TGTGCCAGCAGCCCCGAGGGCGGAGACTGGGAGACCCAGTACTTC; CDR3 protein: CASSPEGGDWETQYF
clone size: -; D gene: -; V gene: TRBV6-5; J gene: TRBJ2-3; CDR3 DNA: TGTGCCAGCAGTTCAACCCGGACTTTTCCAGATACGCAGTATTTT; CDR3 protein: CASSSTRTFPDTQYF
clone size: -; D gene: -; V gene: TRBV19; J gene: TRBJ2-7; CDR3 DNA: TGTGCCAGTAAGGACTTACCCTCCTACGAGCAGTACTTC; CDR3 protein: CASKDLPSYEQYF
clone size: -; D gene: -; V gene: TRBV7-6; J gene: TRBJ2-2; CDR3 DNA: TGTGCCAGCAGCTTAGCAGGGGTGAACACCGGGGAGCTGTTTTTT; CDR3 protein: CASSLAGVNTGELFF
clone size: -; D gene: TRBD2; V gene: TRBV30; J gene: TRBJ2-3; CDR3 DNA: TGTGCCTGGAGTGTGGCGGCACTAGCGGGAACAGATACGCAGTATTTT; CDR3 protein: CAWSVAALAGTDTQYF